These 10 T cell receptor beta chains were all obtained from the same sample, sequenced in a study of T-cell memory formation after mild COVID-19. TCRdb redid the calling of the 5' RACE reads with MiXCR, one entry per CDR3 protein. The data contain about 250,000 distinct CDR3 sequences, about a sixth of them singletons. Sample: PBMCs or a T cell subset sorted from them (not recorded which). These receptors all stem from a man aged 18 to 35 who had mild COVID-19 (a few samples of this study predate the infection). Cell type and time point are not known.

Here the CDR3 reads CASSPGTGFGYTF. The CDR3 coding sequence is TGTGCCAGCAGTCCCGGGACAGGGTTTGGCTACACCTTC. The V call is TRBV12-3 or TRBV12-4, the J call TRBJ1-2, with TRBD1 identical over 9 bases. The V and J ends lost 5 bases and 7 bases, in that order; junction bases with no gene match: 5. This CDR3 is 13 amino acids long.

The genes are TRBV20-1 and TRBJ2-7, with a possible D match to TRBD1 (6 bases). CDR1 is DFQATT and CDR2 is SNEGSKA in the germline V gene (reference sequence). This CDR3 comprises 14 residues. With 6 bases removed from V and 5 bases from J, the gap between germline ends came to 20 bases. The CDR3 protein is CSAYDYRAPNEQYV. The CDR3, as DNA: TGCAGTGCCTATGATTACAGGGCCCCTAACGAGCAGTACGTC.

The CDR3 sequence: CASSEDGDQPQHF. DNA for the CDR3: TGTGCCAGCAGTGAGGACGGTGATCAGCCCCAGCATTTT. The V and J genes are TRBV6-1 and TRBJ1-5, with D unclear. Trimming left V 3 bases short and J 5 bases short, with 8 bases between. The CDR3 covers 13 residues. The germline V gene encodes CDR1 MNHNS and CDR2 SASEGT.

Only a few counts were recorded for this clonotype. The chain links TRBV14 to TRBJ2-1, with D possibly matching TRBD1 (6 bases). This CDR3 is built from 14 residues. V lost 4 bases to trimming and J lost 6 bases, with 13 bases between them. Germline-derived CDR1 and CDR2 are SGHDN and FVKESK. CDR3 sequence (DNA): TGTGCCAGCAGCCGCGAAACCAGGGGCAATGAGCAGTTCTTC. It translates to CASSRETRGNEQFF.

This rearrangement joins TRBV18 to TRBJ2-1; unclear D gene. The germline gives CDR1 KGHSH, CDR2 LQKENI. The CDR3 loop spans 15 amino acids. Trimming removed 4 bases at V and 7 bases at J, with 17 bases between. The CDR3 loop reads CASSQLTWAGNEQFF. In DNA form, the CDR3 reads TGTGCCAGCTCACAACTGACATGGGCCGGGAATGAGCAGTTCTTC.

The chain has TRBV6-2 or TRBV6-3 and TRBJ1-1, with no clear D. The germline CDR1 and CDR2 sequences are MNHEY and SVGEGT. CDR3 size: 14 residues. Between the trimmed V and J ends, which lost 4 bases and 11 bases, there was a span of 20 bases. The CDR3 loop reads CASSSYEATGYAFF. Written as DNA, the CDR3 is TGTGCCAGCAGTTCGTACGAGGCCACGGGGTACGCTTTCTTT.

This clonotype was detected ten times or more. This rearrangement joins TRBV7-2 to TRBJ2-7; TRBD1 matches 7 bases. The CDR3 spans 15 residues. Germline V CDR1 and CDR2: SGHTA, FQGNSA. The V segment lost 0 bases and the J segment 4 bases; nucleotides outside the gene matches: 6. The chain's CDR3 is CASSLAQGTEYEQYV. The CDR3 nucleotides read TGTGCCAGCAGCTTAGCGCAGGGGACAGAGTACGAGCAGTACGTC.

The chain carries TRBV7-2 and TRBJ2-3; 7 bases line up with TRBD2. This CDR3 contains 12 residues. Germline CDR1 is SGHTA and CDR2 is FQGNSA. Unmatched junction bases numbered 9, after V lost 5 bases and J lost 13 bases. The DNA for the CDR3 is TGTGCCAGCAGCCAAGGGAGGGCCACAGAGTATTTT. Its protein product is CASSQGRATEYF.

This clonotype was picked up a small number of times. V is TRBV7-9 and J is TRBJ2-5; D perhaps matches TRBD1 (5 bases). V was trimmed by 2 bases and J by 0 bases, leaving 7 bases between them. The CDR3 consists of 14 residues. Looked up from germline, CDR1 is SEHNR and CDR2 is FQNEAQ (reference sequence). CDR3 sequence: CASSLRGYQETQYF. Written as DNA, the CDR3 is TGTGCCAGCAGCTTAAGGGGCTACCAAGAGACCCAGTACTTC.

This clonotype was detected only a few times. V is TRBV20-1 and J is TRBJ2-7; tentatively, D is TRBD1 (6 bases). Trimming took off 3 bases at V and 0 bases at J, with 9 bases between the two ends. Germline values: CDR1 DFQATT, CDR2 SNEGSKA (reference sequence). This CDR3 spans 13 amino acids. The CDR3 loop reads CSARTGGSYEQYV. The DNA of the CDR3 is TGCAGTGCTAGGACAGGAGGCTCCTACGAGCAGTACGTC.